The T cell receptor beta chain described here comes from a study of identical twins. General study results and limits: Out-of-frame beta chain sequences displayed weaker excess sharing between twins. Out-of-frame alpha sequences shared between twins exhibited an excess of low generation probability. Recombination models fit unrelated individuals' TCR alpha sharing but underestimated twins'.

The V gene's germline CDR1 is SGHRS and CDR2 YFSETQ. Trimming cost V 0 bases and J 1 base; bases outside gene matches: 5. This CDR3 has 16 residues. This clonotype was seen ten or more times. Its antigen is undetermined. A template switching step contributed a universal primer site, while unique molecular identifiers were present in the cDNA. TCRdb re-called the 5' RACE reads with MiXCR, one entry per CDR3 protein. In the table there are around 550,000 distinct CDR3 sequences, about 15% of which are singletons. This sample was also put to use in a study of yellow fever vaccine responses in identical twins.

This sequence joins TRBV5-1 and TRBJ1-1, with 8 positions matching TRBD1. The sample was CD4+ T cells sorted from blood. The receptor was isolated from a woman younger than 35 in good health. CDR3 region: CASSLVTGGQNTEAFF. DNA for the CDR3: TGCGCCAGCAGCTTGGTAACAGGGGGGCAGAACACTGAAGCTTTCTTT.